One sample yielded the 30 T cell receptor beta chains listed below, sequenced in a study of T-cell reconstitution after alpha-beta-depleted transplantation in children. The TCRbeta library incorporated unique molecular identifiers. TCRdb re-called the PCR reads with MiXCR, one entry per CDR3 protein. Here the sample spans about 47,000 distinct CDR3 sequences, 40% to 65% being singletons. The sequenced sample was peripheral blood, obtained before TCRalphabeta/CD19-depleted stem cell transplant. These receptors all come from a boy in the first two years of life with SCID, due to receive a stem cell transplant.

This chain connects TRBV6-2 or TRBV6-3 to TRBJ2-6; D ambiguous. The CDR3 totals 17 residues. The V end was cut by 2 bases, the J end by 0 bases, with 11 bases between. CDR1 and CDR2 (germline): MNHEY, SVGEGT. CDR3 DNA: TGTGCCAGCAGTTACCAAGTAGGATACTCTGGGGCCAACGTCCTGACTTTC. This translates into CASSYQVGYSGANVLTF.

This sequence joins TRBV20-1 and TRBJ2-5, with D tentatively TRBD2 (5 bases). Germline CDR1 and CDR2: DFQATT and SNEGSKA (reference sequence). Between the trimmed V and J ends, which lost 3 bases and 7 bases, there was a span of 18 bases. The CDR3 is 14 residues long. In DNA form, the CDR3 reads TGCAGTGCTAGGGAGCCGAGGAGGCGGTTGACCCAGTACTTC. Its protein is CSAREPRRRLTQYF.

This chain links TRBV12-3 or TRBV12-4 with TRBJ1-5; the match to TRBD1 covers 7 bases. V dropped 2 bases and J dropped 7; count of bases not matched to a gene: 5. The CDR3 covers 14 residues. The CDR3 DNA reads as TGTGCCAGCAGTTTAACAGGGGTCTTACAGCCCCAGCATTTT. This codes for CASSLTGVLQPQHF.

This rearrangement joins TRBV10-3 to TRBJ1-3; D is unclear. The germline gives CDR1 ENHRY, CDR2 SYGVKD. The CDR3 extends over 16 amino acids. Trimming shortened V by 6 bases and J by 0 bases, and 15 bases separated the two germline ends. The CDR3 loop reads CAISRRQANSGNTIYF. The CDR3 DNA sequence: TGTGCCATCAGCCGAAGGCAGGCGAACTCTGGAAACACCATATATTTT.

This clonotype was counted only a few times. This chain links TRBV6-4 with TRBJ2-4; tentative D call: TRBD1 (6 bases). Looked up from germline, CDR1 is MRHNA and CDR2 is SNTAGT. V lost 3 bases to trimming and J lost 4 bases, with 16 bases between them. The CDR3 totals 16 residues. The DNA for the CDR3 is TGTGCCAGCAGTGAGAGGGCAGGGGATAGTAAAAACATTCAGTACTTC. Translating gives CASSERAGDSKNIQYF.

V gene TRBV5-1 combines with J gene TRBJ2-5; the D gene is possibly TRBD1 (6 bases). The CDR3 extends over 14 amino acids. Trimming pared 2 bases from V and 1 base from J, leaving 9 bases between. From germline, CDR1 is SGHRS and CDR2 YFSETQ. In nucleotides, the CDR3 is TGCGCCAGCAGCTTTGGGGGCACCCAAGAGACCCAGTACTTC. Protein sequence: CASSFGGTQETQYF.

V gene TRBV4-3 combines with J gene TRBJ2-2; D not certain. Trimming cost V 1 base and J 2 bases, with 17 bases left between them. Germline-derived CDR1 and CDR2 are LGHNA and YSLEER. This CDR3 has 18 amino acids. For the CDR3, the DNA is TGCGCCAGCAGCCAAGTCGTTGGGATGGTGCTAAACACCGGGGAGCTGTTTTTT. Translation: CASSQVVGMVLNTGELFF.

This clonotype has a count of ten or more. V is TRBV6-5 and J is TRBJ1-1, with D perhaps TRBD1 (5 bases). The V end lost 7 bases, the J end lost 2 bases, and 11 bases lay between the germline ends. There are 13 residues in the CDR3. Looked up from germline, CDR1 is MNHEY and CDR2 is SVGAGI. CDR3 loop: CASTSTGNTEAFF. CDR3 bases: TGTGCCAGCACATCTACAGGAAACACTGAAGCTTTCTTT.

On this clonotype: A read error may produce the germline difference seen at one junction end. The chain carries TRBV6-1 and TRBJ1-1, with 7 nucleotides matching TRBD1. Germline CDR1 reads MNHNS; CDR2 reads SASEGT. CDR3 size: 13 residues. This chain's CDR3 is CASSQTGNTESFF. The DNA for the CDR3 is TGTGCCAGCAGTCAGACAGGGAACACTGAATCTTTCTTT.

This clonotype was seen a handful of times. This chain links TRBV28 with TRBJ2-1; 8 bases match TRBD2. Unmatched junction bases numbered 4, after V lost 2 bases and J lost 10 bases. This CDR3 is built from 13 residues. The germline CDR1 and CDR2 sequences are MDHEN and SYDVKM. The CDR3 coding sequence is TGTGCCAGCAGTTTACCACGGGGGGGGGAGCAGTTCTTC. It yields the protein CASSLPRGGEQFF.

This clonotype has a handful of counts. DNA of the CDR3: TGCAGCGCCGCGGCGGGGTGGGAGTACGAGCAGTACTTC. Encoded protein: CSAAAGWEYEQYF. This sequence joins TRBV29-1 and TRBJ2-7, with D possibly matching TRBD2 (6 bases). V was shortened by 7 bases and J by 4 bases, with 17 bases between the two germline ends. This CDR3 has 13 amino acids. CDR1 and CDR2 from the germline V gene are SQVTM and ANQGSEA.

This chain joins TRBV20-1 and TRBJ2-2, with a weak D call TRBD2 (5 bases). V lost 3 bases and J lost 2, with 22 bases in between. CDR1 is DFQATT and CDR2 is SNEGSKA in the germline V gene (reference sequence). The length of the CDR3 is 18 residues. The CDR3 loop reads CSARPPFGNEPNTGELFF. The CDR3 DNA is TGCAGTGCTAGGCCCCCCTTCGGGAACGAACCAAACACCGGGGAGCTGTTTTTT.

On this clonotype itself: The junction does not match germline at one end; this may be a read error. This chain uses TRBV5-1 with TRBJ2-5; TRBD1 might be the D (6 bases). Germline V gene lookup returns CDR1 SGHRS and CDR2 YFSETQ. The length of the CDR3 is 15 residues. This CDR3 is CAISATGTIQETQYF. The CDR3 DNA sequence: TGCGCCATCAGCGCCACCGGGACAATCCAAGAGACCCAGTACTTC.

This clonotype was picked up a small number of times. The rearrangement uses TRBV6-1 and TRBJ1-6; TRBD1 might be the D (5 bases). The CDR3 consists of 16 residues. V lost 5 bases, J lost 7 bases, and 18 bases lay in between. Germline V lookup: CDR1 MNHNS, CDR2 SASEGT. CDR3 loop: CASSPPGTVENSPLHF. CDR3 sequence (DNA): TGTGCCAGCAGTCCCCCCGGGACGGTGGAGAATTCACCCCTCCACTTT.

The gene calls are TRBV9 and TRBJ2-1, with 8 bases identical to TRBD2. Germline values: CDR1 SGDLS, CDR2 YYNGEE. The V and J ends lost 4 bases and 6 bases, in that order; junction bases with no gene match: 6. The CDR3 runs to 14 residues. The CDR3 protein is CASSPGGYFNEQFF. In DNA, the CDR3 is TGTGCCAGCAGCCCGGGGGGGTACTTCAATGAGCAGTTCTTC.

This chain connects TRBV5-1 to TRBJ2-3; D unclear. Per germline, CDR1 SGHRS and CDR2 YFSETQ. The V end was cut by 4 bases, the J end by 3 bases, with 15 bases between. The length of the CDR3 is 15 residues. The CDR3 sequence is CASSPPKAYTDTQYF. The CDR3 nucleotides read TGCGCCAGCAGCCCCCCCAAGGCTTATACAGATACGCAGTATTTT.

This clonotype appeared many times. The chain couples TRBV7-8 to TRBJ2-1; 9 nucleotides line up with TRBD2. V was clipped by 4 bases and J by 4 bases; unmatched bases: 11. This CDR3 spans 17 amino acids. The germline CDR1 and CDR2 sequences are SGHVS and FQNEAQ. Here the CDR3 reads CASSSQGSGGSYNEQFF. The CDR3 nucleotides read TGTGCCAGCAGCTCTCAAGGGAGCGGGGGGTCTTACAATGAGCAGTTCTTC.

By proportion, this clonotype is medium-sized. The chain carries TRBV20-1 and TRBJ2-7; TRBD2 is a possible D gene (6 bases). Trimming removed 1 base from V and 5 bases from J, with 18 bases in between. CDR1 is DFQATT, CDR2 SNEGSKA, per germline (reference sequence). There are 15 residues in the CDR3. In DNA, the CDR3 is TGCAGTGCTAGAGGGGCCGGGGGAGGTCGAAACGAGCAGTACTTC. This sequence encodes CSARGAGGGRNEQYF.

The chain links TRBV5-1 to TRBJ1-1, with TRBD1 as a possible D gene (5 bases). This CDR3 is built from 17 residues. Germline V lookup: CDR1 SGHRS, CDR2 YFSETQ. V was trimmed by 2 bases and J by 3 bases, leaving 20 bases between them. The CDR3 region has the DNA TGCGCCAGCAGCTTCCTCGAGGGGACCGGTACGGACACTGAAGCTTTCTTT. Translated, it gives CASSFLEGTGTDTEAFF. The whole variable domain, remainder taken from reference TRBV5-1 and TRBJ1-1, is KAGVTQTPRYLIKTRGQQVTLSCSPISGHRSVSWYQQTPGQGLQFLFEYFSETQRNKGNFPGRFSGRQFSNSRSEMNVSTLELGDSALYLCASSFLEGTGTDTEAFFGQGTRLTVV.

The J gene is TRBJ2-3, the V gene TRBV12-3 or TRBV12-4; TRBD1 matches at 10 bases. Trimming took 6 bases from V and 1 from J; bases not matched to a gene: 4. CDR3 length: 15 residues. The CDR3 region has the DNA TGTGCCAGCAGCCGACAGGGGGCAGGCACAGATACGCAGTATTTT. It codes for CASSRQGAGTDTQYF.

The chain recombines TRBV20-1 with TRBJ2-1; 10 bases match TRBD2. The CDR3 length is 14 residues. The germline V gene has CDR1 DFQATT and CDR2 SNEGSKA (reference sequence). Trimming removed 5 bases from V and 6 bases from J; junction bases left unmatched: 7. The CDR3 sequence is CSASSSGGRNEQFF. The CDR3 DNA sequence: TGCAGTGCTTCGTCTAGCGGGGGACGCAATGAGCAGTTCTTC.

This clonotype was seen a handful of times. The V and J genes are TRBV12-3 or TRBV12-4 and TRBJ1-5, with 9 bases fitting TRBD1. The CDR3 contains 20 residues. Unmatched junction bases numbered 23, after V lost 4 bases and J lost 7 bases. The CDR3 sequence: CASSSRRQGEPWGPLQPQHF. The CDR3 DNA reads TGTGCCAGCAGTTCCAGAAGACAGGGGGAACCCTGGGGGCCTTTACAGCCCCAGCATTTT.

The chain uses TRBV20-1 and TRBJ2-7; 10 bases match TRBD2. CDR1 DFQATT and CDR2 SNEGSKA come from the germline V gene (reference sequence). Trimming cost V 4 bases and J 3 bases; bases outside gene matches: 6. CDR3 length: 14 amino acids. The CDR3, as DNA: TGCAGTGCTACCCAGCGGGGGGGCCTCTACGAGCAGTACTTC. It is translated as CSATQRGGLYEQYF.

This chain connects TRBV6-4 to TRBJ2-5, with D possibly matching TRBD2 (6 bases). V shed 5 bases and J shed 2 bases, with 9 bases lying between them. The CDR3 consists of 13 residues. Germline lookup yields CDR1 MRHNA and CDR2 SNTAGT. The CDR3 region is CASSSGPQETQYF. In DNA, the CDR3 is TGTGCCAGCAGTAGCGGGCCTCAAGAGACCCAGTACTTC.

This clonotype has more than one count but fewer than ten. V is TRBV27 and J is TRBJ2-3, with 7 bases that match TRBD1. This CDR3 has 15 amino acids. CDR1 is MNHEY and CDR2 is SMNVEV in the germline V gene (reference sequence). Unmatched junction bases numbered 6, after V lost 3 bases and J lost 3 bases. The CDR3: CASSLKGARTDTQYF. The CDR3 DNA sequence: TGTGCCAGCAGTTTGAAGGGGGCGAGGACAGATACGCAGTATTTT.

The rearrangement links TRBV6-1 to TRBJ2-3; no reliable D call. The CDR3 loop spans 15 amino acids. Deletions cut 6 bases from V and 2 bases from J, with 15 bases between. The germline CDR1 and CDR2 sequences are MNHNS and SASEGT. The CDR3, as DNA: TGTGCCAGCAGACTGGACGGATACCTCACAGATACGCAGTATTTT. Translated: CASRLDGYLTDTQYF.

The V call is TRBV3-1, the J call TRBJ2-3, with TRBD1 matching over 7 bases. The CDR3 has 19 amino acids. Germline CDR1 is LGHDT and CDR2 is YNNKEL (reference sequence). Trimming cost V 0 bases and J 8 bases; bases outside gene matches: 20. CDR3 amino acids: CASSQDWFRGGPLRGTQYF. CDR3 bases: TGTGCCAGCAGCCAAGATTGGTTCCGAGGGGGCCCCCTTCGAGGTACGCAGTATTTT.

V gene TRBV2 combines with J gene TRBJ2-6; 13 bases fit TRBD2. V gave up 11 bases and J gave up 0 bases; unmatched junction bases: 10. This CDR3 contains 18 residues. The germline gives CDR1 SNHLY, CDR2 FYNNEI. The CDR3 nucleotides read TGTGCCCTCAGCTGGGGACTAGCGGGGAACTCTGGGGCCAACGTCCTGACTTTC. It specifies CALSWGLAGNSGANVLTF.

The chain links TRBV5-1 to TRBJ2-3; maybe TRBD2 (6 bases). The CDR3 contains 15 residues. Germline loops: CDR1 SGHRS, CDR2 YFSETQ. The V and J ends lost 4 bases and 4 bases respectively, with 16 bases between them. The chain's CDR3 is CASSPDGGFADTQYF. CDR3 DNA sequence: TGCGCCAGCAGCCCGGACGGGGGTTTCGCAGATACGCAGTATTTT. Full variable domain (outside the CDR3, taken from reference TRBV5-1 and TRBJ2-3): KAGVTQTPRYLIKTRGQQVTLSCSPISGHRSVSWYQQTPGQGLQFLFEYFSETQRNKGNFPGRFSGRQFSNSRSEMNVSTLELGDSALYLCASSPDGGFADTQYFGPGTRLTVL.

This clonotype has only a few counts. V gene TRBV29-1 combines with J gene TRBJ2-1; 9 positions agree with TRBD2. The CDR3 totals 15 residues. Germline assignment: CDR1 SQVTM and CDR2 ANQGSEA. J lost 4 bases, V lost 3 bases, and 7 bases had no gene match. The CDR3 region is CSVEQAGGRYNEQFF. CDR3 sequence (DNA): TGCAGCGTTGAGCAGGCGGGGGGGCGTTACAATGAGCAGTTCTTC.